This T cell receptor beta chain was retrieved from a study of tumor and adjacent non-tumor tissue in lung cancer (dated by TCRdb to the late 2010s). Broadly, across the study: Of the cohort, 12 patients had adenocarcinoma, 2 had squamous cell carcinoma and 1 had small cell lung cancer. Among the roughly 15 patients, ages ranged from about 31 to 76 years, some ten were men and 5 were women, and disease was TNM stage I to III. In total, sequencing yielded some 130 million productive TCRbeta reads, which works out to an average of about 4.2 million reads per sample. Using bulk TCRbeta repertoires from under 17 lung cancer patients, the study set lung tumor tissue side by side with matched distant non-tumor lung tissue. TCRbeta CDR3 sequencing was performed on 30 to 35 paired specimens, with one tumor sample and one normal lung sample collected per patient. Here is what the overall study found, with its caveats: Because peripheral blood was not sequenced, the blood TCRbeta repertoires of the lung cancer patients in the study went unexamined. TCR diversity was significantly higher in younger patients, and higher tumor TCR diversity was associated with shorter overall and disease-free survival. Only approximately 16 patients were included in the cohort, and the need for larger samples and more detailed clinical data was noted by the authors. The sequencing platform is not named in the methods, and unique molecular identifiers are not mentioned. TCR diversity (inverse Simpson) was significantly higher in tumor than in normal lung tissue (roughly 430 vs 170, P = 0.0075, Mann-Whitney U test). The top 100 clones accounted for a significantly larger cumulative portion of the repertoire in normal lung than in tumor tissue.

Bulk unsorted tissue served as the source for RNA extraction, and RNA quality was assessed using a NanoDrop ND-1000 and an Agilent 2100. The donors were newly diagnosed lung cancer patients admitted for thoracic surgery in China from August to November 2014 who had not received prior chemotherapy. Patients with previous radiotherapy or chemotherapy, or with another concurrent cancer, were excluded from the study. Pieces of surgical tissue measuring roughly 1-2.3 cm3 were kept in RNAlater solution and stored at -80 degrees C until use. The germline V gene specifies LGHNA as CDR1 and YNFKEQ as CDR2. The CDR3 measures 13 amino acids from cysteine to phenylalanine. Only CDR3 DNA is held: 39 bases, read in frame from base 1. Receptor amplification or capture employed multiplex PCR. The instrument was an Illumina HiSeq 2500. TCRbeta libraries were constructed through three rounds of nested PCR with primers (Table S4) according to protocols adapted from ARM-PCR. Before sequencing, PCR products of 200-500 bp were excised from the gel and purified with the QIAquick gel extraction kit. Turning to the authors' computational methods: Reads were cleaned using Trimmomatic, were merged into complete CDR3 sequences using FLASH, and were assigned to V(D)J germline segments using MiTCR. Clonal diversity was computed as the inverse Simpson's index with VDJtools. A read counted as productive if the sequence was in-frame and lacked a premature stop codon. TCRdb's own reprocessing of the public reads used fastp at Q25 and MiXCR and kept productive beta chains. CDR3 protein sequences are deduplicated, and each keeps its most common genes and DNA. The V and J calls here are based on TCRdb, not the publication. For this sample there are tens of thousands of distinct CDR3 sequences; roughly 66% appear just once. The ten largest make up approximately 20% of the sample.

In regard to this clonotype: Its antigen remains unidentified. At one of its ends the junction is not consistent with the germline gene, which may arise from a read error.

The V and J genes are TRBV4-2 and TRBJ2-7; TRBD1 could be the D gene, as 5 bases match. Sequencing was performed on lung tumor tissue. This clonotype was sampled from a man aged 55 to 70 with non-small cell lung cancer. This receptor has the CDR3 CASSYTLGREQYF. The nucleotide sequence reads TGTGCCAGCAGCTATACGTTGGGGCGCGAGCAATACTTC.